Each of the 32 T cell receptor beta chains below was sequenced from the same sample in a study. TCRdb redid the calling of the RT-PCR reads with MiXCR, one entry per CDR3 protein. The table records about 700,000 distinct CDR3 sequences, approximately 14% of them present only once. The sample was memory CD4+ T cells from blood. The receptor source for this set is a female donor in good health, serving as a healthy control.

The chain employs TRBV20-1 and TRBJ1-6; no reliable D call. The germline V gene has CDR1 DFQATT and CDR2 SNEGSKA (reference sequence). The CDR3 runs to 16 residues. Trimming left V 2 bases short and J 4 bases short, with 15 bases between. The DNA for the CDR3 is TGCAGTGCTAGAACGTCGTCTGGGGTATATAATTCACCCCTCCACTTT. Protein product: CSARTSSGVYNSPLHF.

There are many counts of this clonotype. V is TRBV25-1 and J is TRBJ1-2; TRBD1 matches at 8 bases. The V and J ends lost 5 bases and 6 bases, in that order; junction bases with no gene match: 5. The V gene's germline CDR1 is MGHDK and CDR2 SYGVNS. This CDR3 comprises 13 residues. CDR3 residues: CASSRGQGHGYTF. CDR3 bases: TGTGCCAGCAGTCGAGGACAGGGACATGGCTACACCTTC.

The chain combines TRBV2 with TRBJ1-5; D is ambiguous. Germline lookup yields CDR1 SNHLY and CDR2 FYNNEI. Between the trimmed V and J ends, which lost 1 base and 10 bases, there was a span of 14 bases. CDR3 length: 14 residues. In nucleotides, the CDR3 is TGTGCCAGCAGTGAAGAGGTTGGGCGGGTACCCCAGCATTTT. Its translation is CASSEEVGRVPQHF.

The CDR3 nucleotides are TGCAGTGCTAGAGATTGGGGACTAGCGCGCAATGAGCAGTTCTTC. It translates to CSARDWGLARNEQFF. The genes are TRBV20-1 and TRBJ2-1; 10 bases map to TRBD2. V dropped 0 bases and J dropped 6; count of bases not matched to a gene: 5. Germline V gives CDR1 DFQATT, CDR2 SNEGSKA (reference sequence). There are 15 residues in the CDR3.

This clonotype was picked up a small number of times. This chain links TRBV2 with TRBJ2-2, with a weak D call TRBD1 (5 bases). The V gene's germline CDR1 is SNHLY and CDR2 FYNNEI. V was shortened by 10 bases and J by 1 base, with 7 bases between the two germline ends. This CDR3 contains 12 residues. CDR3 protein: CATGQNTGELFF. The CDR3 bases are TGTGCCACAGGACAGAACACCGGGGAGCTGTTTTTT.

This clonotype was seen at least ten times. This chain connects TRBV7-2 to TRBJ2-5, with 9 positions matching TRBD2. Trimming at V came to 8 bases and at J to 4 bases, leaving 11 bases not matched to a gene. The germline gives CDR1 SGHTA, CDR2 FQGNSA. The CDR3 has 15 amino acids. In DNA, the CDR3 is TGTGCCAGCGTCCCTAGCGGGACCAGTCTAGAGACCCAGTACTTC. Protein: CASVPSGTSLETQYF.

There are a few counts of this clonotype. The CDR3 sequence is CASSLTRYHNEQFF. The CDR3 region has the DNA TGTGCCAGCTCACTGACAAGGTACCACAATGAGCAGTTCTTC. The chain is built from TRBV18 and TRBJ2-1, with D hard to call. Germline assignment: CDR1 KGHSH and CDR2 LQKENI. The CDR3 contains 14 residues. Between the trimmed V and J ends, which lost 4 bases and 5 bases, there was a span of 12 bases. Variable domain in full (rest from reference TRBV18 and TRBJ2-1): NAGVMQNPRHLVRRRGQEARLRCSPMKGHSHVYWYRQLPEEGLKFMVYLQKENIIDESGMPKERFSAEFPKEGPSILRIQQVVRGDSAAYFCASSLTRYHNEQFFGPGTRLTVL.

This chain connects TRBV9 to TRBJ2-5, with TRBD2 matching over 8 bases. The germline gives CDR1 SGDLS, CDR2 YYNGEE. The J segment lost 1 base and the V segment lost 3 bases, leaving 11 bases of the junction unmatched. CDR3 length equals 17 residues. DNA for the CDR3: TGTGCCAGCAGCGGGCACAGCGGGAGTTACCCCCAAGAGACCCAGTACTTC. Its protein product is CASSGHSGSYPQETQYF.

This clonotype appeared a few times. The chain is built from TRBV5-1 and TRBJ1-6; TRBD1 aligns across 7 bases. CDR1 and CDR2 from the germline V gene are SGHRS and YFSETQ. The CDR3 totals 14 residues. The V gene end was trimmed by 3 bases and the J gene end by 4 bases; junction bases not matched to a gene: 1. DNA of the CDR3: TGCGCCAGCAGCTCAGGGGGATATAATTCACCCCTCCACTTT. This gives the protein CASSSGGYNSPLHF.

This clonotype showed up just a few times. CDR3 loop: CASSFAGGLEETQYF. In DNA form, the CDR3 reads TGTGCCAGCAGCTTCGCGGGGGGCCTGGAAGAGACCCAGTACTTC. The chain couples TRBV7-7 to TRBJ2-5; TRBD2 agrees at 8 bases. Germline assignment: CDR1 SSHAT and CDR2 FNYEAQ (reference sequence). The V and J ends lost 3 bases and 3 bases, in that order; junction bases with no gene match: 6. The CDR3 contains 15 residues.

In its sample, this clonotype was seen a few times. The chain couples TRBV5-1 to TRBJ2-2; tentative D call: TRBD2 (6 bases). V dropped 4 bases and J dropped 2 bases, with 15 bases sitting between them. The CDR3 contains 16 residues. CDR1 is SGHRS and CDR2 is YFSETQ in the germline V gene. The CDR3 DNA sequence: TGCGCCAGCAGCCCGTTAGCGGACCTAAACACCGGGGAGCTGTTTTTT. Translating it yields CASSPLADLNTGELFF.

This clonotype was detected a few times. The chain recombines TRBV6-5 with TRBJ2-7; the D gene is possibly TRBD2 (7 bases). Germline CDR1 MNHEY, CDR2 SVGAGI. This CDR3 has 13 amino acids. Deletions cut 10 bases from V and 9 bases from J, with 22 bases between. The CDR3 region is CATTRGRWGRQYF. The DNA for the CDR3 is TGTGCCACTACGCGGGGGCGTTGGGGACGGCAGTACTTC.

This clonotype was detected only a few times. The chain is built from TRBV5-1 and TRBJ2-3; D gene unclear. The V end was cut by 4 bases, the J end by 2 bases, with 8 bases between. The CDR3 spans 13 residues. The V gene's germline CDR1 is SGHRS and CDR2 YFSETQ. The CDR3 spells CASSVGVTDTQYF. The CDR3 DNA follows: TGCGCCAGCAGCGTTGGGGTCACAGATACGCAGTATTTT.

This clonotype was picked up many times. The chain carries TRBV6-5 and TRBJ1-1, with 10 nucleotides matching TRBD1. Germline V gene data show CDR1 as MNHEY and CDR2 as SVGAGI. The CDR3 has 15 residues. V lost 5 bases, J lost 4 bases, and 7 bases stayed unmatched. In nucleotides, the CDR3 is TGTGCCAGCAGTCGCACGACAGGGGGCACCACTGAAGCTTTCTTT. It codes for CASSRTTGGTTEAFF.

This clonotype came up many times. The V gene is TRBV20-1, the J gene TRBJ1-1; perhaps TRBD1 as D (6 bases). V was pared by 1 base and J by 7 bases, with 19 bases between. Germline assignment: CDR1 DFQATT and CDR2 SNEGSKA (reference sequence). The CDR3 has 15 residues. The CDR3 spells CSARVGERGGIEAFF. The CDR3 nucleotides are TGCAGTGCTAGAGTGGGGGAAAGGGGGGGTATTGAAGCTTTCTTT.

This clonotype was picked up many times. The chain couples TRBV27 to TRBJ1-1; tentative D call: TRBD1 (6 bases). Deletions cut 2 bases from V and 4 bases from J, with 11 bases between. CDR1 and CDR2 (germline): MNHEY, SMNVEV (reference sequence). The CDR3 runs 14 residues. CDR3 nucleotide sequence: TGTGCCAGCAGTTTAAGCAGGGGAAGCACTGAAGCTTTCTTT. It translates to CASSLSRGSTEAFF.

This clonotype was seen only a few times. The chain employs TRBV28 and TRBJ1-1, with 7 bases matching TRBD1. The CDR3 consists of 13 residues. With 3 bases clipped from V and 10 bases from J, the junction kept 8 bases outside the gene matches. CDR1 and CDR2 (germline): MDHEN, SYDVKM. CDR3 residues: CASSLSDRASAFF. The CDR3 DNA follows: TGTGCCAGCAGTTTGTCAGACAGGGCGTCAGCTTTCTTT. Full variable domain (outside the CDR3, taken from reference TRBV28 and TRBJ1-1): DVKVTQSSRYLVKRTGEKVFLECVQDMDHENMFWYRQDPGLGLRLIYFSYDVKMKEKGDIPEGYSVSREKKERFSLILESASTNQTSMYLCASSLSDRASAFFGQGTRLTVV.

V is TRBV20-1 and J is TRBJ2-5; tentative D call: TRBD2 (5 bases). Trimming took off 0 bases at V and 3 bases at J, with 14 bases between the two ends. The CDR3 covers 15 residues. CDR1 and CDR2 from the germline V gene are DFQATT and SNEGSKA (reference sequence). The CDR3 DNA follows: TGCAGTGCTAGAGATTTGAGGGTTTTAGAAGAGACCCAGTACTTC. This encodes CSARDLRVLEETQYF.

This clonotype was counted at least ten times. The rearrangement uses TRBV4-3 and TRBJ1-2; no firm D call. Germline loops: CDR1 LGHNA, CDR2 YSLEER. The ends were cut back, 0 bases at V and 0 bases at J, with 8 bases in the middle. The CDR3 length is 15 residues. The CDR3 region has the DNA TGCGCCAGCAGCCAAGATGTCCTAGCTAACTATGGCTACACCTTC. This encodes CASSQDVLANYGYTF.

This clonotype was counted between two and nine times. CDR3 sequence (DNA): TGTGCCAGCAGCTTTTCCCGCGGACTAGCGGACACCTACGAGCAGTACTTC. Translation: CASSFSRGLADTYEQYF. The chain employs TRBV7-9 and TRBJ2-7, with 10 bases aligning to TRBD2. The junction had 10 bases not matched to a gene; V was cut back by 3 bases and J by 2 bases. Germline V gives CDR1 SEHNR, CDR2 FQNEAQ (reference sequence). CDR3 length: 17 amino acids.

The V call is TRBV7-2, the J call TRBJ2-7, with D maybe TRBD1 (5 bases). Germline-derived CDR1 and CDR2 are SGHTA and FQGNSA. The CDR3 has 13 residues. The germline V and J ends were trimmed by 6 bases and 6 bases, with 15 bases remaining between them. CDR3 residues: CASSLGRQPEQYF. CDR3 sequence (DNA): TGTGCCAGCAGTTTGGGTCGACAGCCCGAGCAGTACTTC.

In its sample, this clonotype was seen a few times. V gene TRBV30 combines with J gene TRBJ1-2; possible D gene TRBD1, 5 bases. The CDR3 length is 12 residues. The germline V gene encodes CDR1 GTSNPN and CDR2 SVGIG (reference sequence). The V and J ends lost 1 base and 8 bases respectively, with 11 bases between them. The CDR3 protein is CAWSGDRLGYTF. For the CDR3, the DNA is TGTGCCTGGAGTGGGGACCGCCTAGGCTACACCTTC.

The sample holds a few counts of this clonotype. CDR3 DNA: TGTGCCAGCAGCTTAGAACAGTGGGGCAATCAGCCCCAGCATTTT. Amino acids: CASSLEQWGNQPQHF. The V gene is TRBV7-8, the J gene TRBJ1-5; D remains ambiguous. CDR1 is SGHVS, CDR2 FQNEAQ, per germline. CDR3 size: 15 residues. With 1 base removed from V and 2 bases from J, the gap between germline ends came to 9 bases.

The rearrangement links TRBV15 to TRBJ1-2; TRBD1 matches 8 bases. The CDR3 has 15 amino acids. Germline V gene data show CDR1 as LNHNV and CDR2 as YYDKDF (reference sequence). With V trimmed by 0 bases and J by 5 bases, 5 bases remained unmatched. CDR3 nucleotides: TGTGCCACCAGCAGAGAACAGGGGGTATCTTATGGCTACACCTTC. It is translated as CATSREQGVSYGYTF.

The sample holds many counts of this clonotype. V is TRBV29-1 and J is TRBJ2-3, with D hard to call. V gave up 6 bases and J gave up 2 bases, with 6 bases separating them. The CDR3 covers 11 residues. Germline V gene sequence: CDR1 SQVTM, CDR2 ANQGSEA. DNA for the CDR3: TGCAGCGTGCTTTACACAGATACGCAGTATTTT. Translation gives CSVLYTDTQYF.

J is TRBJ1-5 and V is TRBV20-1; D unresolved. V lost 7 bases and J lost 0, with 16 bases in between. This CDR3 comprises 15 residues. From germline, CDR1 is DFQATT and CDR2 SNEGSKA (reference sequence). CDR3 sequence reads: CSGREGSGSNQPQHF. CDR3 bases: TGCAGTGGTAGGGAGGGATCCGGTAGCAATCAGCCCCAGCATTTT.

This clonotype has just a few counts. V is TRBV20-1 and J is TRBJ1-2; D call uncertain. CDR3 length: 11 amino acids. Trimming pared 8 bases from V and 8 bases from J, leaving 15 bases between. Germline V lookup: CDR1 DFQATT, CDR2 SNEGSKA (reference sequence). The CDR3 protein is CSSLTDGGYTF. CDR3 DNA sequence: TGCAGTTCGCTAACGGACGGAGGCTACACCTTC.

The V gene is TRBV7-9, the J gene TRBJ1-3; D uncertain. The V end lost 8 bases, the J end lost 1 base, and 9 bases lay between the germline ends. The CDR3 totals 13 residues. Germline CDR1 and CDR2: SEHNR and FQNEAQ (reference sequence). The CDR3 here is CASALGSGNTIYF. CDR3 bases: TGTGCCAGCGCCTTGGGATCTGGAAACACCATATATTTT. The variable domain in full, completed from reference TRBV7-9 and TRBJ1-3, reads DTGVSQNPRHKITKRGQNVTFRCDPISEHNRLYWYRQTLGQGPEFLTYFQNEAQLEKSRLLSDRFSAERPKGSFSTLEIQRTEQGDSAMYLCASALGSGNTIYFGEGSWLTVV.

This clonotype was counted at least ten times. The V and J genes are TRBV29-1 and TRBJ1-5; TRBD1 is a possible D gene (6 bases). CDR3 length: 15 residues. Trimming cost V 4 bases and J 6 bases, with 19 bases left between them. The germline gives CDR1 SQVTM, CDR2 ANQGSEA. CDR3 sequence reads: CSVAQGNHPGQPQHF. CDR3 sequence (DNA): TGCAGCGTTGCACAGGGAAACCATCCGGGTCAGCCCCAGCATTTT.

This clonotype turned up a few times. The CDR3 reads CASSEAPGGPWNEQFF. DNA for the CDR3: TGTGCCAGCAGTGAAGCCCCGGGAGGGCCTTGGAATGAGCAGTTCTTC. The chain has TRBV6-1 and TRBJ2-1; the match to TRBD2 covers 8 bases. Trimming took 0 bases from V and 7 from J; bases not matched to a gene: 8. The CDR3 contains 16 residues. Germline V gene data show CDR1 as MNHNS and CDR2 as SASEGT.

This clonotype has a handful of counts. J is TRBJ2-3 and V is TRBV24-1; TRBD2 is a possible D gene (5 bases). The CDR3 has 12 amino acids. Per germline, CDR1 KGHDR and CDR2 SFDVKD. V was cut by 6 bases and J by 5 bases, with 8 bases left in between. The CDR3 region is CATSLGGDTQYF. The CDR3 coding sequence is TGTGCCACCAGTCTCGGAGGAGATACGCAGTATTTT.

This chain uses TRBV20-1 with TRBJ2-6, with D possibly matching TRBD2 (5 bases). Between the trimmed V and J ends, which lost 6 bases and 3 bases, there was a span of 12 bases. Per the germline V gene, CDR1 is DFQATT and CDR2 is SNEGSKA (reference sequence). The CDR3 has 14 residues. CDR3 nucleotide sequence: TGCAGTGCGATTAAAGCGGATGGGGCCAACGTCCTGACTTTC. Amino acids: CSAIKADGANVLTF.